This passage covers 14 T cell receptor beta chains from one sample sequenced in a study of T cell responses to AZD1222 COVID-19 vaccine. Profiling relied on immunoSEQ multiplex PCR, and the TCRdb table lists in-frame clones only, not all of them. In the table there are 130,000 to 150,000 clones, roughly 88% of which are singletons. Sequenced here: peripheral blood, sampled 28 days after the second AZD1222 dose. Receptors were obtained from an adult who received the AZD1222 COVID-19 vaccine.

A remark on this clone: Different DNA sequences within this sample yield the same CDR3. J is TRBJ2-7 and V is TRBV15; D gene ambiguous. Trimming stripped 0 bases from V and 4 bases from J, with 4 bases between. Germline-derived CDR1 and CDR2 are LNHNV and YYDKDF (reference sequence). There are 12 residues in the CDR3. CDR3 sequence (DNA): TGTGCCACCAGCAGAGATAGATACGAGCAGTACTTC. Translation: CATSRDRYEQYF.

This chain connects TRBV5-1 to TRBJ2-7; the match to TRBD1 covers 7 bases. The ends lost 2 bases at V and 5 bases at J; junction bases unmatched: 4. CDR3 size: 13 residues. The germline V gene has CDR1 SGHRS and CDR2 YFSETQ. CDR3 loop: CASSFTGENEQYF. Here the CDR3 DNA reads TGCGCCAGCAGCTTCACAGGGGAAAACGAGCAGTACTTC.

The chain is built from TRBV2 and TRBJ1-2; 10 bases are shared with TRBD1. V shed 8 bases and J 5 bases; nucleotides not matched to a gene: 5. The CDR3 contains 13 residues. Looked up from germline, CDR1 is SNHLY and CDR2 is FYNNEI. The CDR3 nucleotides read TGTGCCAGCTCTCGACAGGGGGCTTATGGCTACACCTTC. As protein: CASSRQGAYGYTF. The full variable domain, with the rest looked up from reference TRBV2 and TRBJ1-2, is EPEVTQTPSHQVTQMGQEVILRCVPISNHLYFYWYRQILGQKVEFLVSFYNNEISEKSEIFDDQFSVERPDGSNFTLKIRSTKLEDSAMYFCASSRQGAYGYTFGSGTRLTVV.

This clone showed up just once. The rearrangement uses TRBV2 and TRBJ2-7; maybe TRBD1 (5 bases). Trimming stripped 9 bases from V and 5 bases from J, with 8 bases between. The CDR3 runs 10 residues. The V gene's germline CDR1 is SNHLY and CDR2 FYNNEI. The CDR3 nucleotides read TGTGCCAGTCGACAGAACGAGCAGTACTTC. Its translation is CASRQNEQYF. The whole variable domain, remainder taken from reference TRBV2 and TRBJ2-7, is EPEVTQTPSHQVTQMGQEVILRCVPISNHLYFYWYRQILGQKVEFLVSFYNNEISEKSEIFDDQFSVERPDGSNFTLKIRSTKLEDSAMYFCASRQNEQYFGPGTRLTVT.

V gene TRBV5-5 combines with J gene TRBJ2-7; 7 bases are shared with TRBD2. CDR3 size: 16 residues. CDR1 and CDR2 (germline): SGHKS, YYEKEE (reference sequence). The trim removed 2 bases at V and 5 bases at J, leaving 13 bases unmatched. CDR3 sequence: CASSFGLVFARDEQYF. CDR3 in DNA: TGTGCCAGCAGCTTCGGACTAGTCTTCGCCCGGGACGAGCAGTACTTC.

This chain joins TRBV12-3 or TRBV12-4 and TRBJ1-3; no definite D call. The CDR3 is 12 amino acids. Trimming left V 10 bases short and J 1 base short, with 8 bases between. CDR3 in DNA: TGTGCCACTTCGAAGTCTGGAAACACCATATATTTT. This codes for CATSKSGNTIYF.

CDR3 in amino acids: CASSPLGGVSTEAFF. CDR3 DNA: TGTGCCAGCAGCCCCCTTGGGGGCGTAAGCACTGAAGCTTTCTTT. The chain couples TRBV7-9 to TRBJ1-1; the D gene is possibly TRBD1 (6 bases). This CDR3 spans 15 amino acids. Germline V gene lookup returns CDR1 SEHNR and CDR2 FQNEAQ (reference sequence). V was cut by 5 bases and J by 4 bases, with 17 bases left in between.

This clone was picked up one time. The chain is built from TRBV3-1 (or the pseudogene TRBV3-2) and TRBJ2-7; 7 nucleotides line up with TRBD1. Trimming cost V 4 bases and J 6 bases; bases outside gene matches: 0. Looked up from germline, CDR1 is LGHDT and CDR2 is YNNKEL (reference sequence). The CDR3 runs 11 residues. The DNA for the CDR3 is TGTGCCAGCAGCCCAGGGGGCGAGCAGTACTTC. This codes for CASSPGGEQYF.

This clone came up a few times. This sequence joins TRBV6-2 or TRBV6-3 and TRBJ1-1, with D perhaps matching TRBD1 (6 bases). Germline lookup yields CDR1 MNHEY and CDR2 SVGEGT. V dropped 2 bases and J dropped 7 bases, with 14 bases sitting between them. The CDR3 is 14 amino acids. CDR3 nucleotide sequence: TGTGCCAGCAGTTACGGCCGGGCCAGGGGTGAAGCTTTCTTT. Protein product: CASSYGRARGEAFF.

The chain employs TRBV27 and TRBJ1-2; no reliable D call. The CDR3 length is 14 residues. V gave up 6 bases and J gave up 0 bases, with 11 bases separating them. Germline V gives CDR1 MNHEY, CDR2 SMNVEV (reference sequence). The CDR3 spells CASRNDGPNYGYTF. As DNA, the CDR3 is TGTGCCAGCAGGAATGACGGACCTAACTATGGCTACACCTTC.

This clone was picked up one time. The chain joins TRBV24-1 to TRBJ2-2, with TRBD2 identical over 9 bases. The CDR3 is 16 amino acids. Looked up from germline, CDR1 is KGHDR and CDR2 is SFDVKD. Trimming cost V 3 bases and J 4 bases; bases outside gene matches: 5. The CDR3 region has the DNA TGTGCCACCAGTGATGCGCGGGGGGGCCTCACCGGGGAGCTGTTTTTT. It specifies CATSDARGGLTGELFF.

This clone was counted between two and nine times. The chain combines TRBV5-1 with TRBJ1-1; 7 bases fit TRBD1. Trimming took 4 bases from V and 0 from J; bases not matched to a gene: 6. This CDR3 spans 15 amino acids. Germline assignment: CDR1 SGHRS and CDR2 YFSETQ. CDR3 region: CASSRQGDMNTEAFF. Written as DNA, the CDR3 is TGCGCCAGCAGCCGACAGGGTGACATGAACACTGAAGCTTTCTTT.

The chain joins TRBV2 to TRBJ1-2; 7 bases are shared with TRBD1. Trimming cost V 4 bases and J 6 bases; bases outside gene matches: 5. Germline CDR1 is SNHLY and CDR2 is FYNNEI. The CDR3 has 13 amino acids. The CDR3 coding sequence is TGTGCCAGCAGTGCAGAACAGGGGAATGGCTACACCTTC. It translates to CASSAEQGNGYTF.

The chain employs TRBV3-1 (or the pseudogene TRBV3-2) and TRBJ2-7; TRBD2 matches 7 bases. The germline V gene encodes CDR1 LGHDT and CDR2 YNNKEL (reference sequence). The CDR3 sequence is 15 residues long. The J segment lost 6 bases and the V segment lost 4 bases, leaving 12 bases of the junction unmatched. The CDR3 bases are TGTGCCAGCAGCCCAAGTTGGGAGGGCCTTCGCGAGCAGTACTTC. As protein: CASSPSWEGLREQYF.